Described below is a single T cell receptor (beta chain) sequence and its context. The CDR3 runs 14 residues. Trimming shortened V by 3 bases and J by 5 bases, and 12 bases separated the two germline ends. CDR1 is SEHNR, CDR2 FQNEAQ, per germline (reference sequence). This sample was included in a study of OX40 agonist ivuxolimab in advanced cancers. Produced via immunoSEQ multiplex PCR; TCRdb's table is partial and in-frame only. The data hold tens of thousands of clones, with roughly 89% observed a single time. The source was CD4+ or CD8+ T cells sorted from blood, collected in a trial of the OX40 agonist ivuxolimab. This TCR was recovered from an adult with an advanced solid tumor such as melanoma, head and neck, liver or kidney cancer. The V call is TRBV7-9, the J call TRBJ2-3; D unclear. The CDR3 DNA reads TGTGCCAGCAGCTTCCTCAGTAAGAGAGATACGCAGTATTTT. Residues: CASSFLSKRDTQYF.